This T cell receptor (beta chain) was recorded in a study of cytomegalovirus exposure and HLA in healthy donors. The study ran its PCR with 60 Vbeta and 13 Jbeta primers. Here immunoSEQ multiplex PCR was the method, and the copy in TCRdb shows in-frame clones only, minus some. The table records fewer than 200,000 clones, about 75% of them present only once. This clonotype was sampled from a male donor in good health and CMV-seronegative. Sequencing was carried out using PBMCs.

DNA of the CDR3: TGTGCCAGCAGCGTAGGAGACACCGGGGAGCTGTTTTTT. Protein sequence: CASSVGDTGELFF. The V call is TRBV9, the J call TRBJ2-2; no reliable D call. The germline V and J ends were trimmed by 0 bases and 3 bases, with 3 bases remaining between them. CDR1 SGDLS and CDR2 YYNGEE come from the germline V gene. This CDR3 has 13 residues.